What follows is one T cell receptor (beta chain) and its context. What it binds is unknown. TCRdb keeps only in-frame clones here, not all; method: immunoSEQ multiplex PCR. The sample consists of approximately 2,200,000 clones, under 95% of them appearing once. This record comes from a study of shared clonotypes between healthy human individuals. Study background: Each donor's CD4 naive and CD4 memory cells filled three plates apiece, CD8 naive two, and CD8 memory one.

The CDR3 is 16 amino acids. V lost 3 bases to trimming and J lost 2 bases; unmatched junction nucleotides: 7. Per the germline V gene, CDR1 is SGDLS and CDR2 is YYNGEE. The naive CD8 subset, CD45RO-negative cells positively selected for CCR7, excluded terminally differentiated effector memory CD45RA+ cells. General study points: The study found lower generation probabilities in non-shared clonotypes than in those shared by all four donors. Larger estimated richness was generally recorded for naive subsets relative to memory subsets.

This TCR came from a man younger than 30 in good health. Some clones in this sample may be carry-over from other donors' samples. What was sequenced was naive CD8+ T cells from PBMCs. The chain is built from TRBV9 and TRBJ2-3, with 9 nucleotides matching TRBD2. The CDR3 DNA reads TGTGCCAGCAGCGCCTCTAGCGGGGTCACCACAGATACGCAGTATTTT. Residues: CASSASSGVTTDTQYF.